The T cell receptor (beta chain) described here comes from a study of T cells in Graves' hyperthyroidism and ophthalmopathy (dated by TCRdb to about 2019). A note on the overall study: Peripheral blood was sampled at the time of initial diagnosis, prior to any treatment. The paper describes TCR Vbeta CDR3 sequencing of 140 or so peripheral blood samples, made up of around 41 ophthalmopathy patients, roughly 80 hyperthyroidism patients and 17 progressor patients. The roughly 94 discovery patients were randomly divided into training and test sets at a 7:3 ratio. Thyroid tissue and blood T-cell repertoires from six Graves' hyperthyroidism patients were also compared in the study. To identify distinguishing TCR V-J signatures, a discovery cohort of 100 or so patients was used, comprising approximately 40 with Graves' ophthalmopathy and roughly 60 with stable Graves' hyperthyroidism. An independent validation cohort of under 20 hyperthyroidism patients and 17 patients who later progressed to ophthalmopathy tested prospective prediction of ophthalmopathy. Following sampling, methimazole starting at 30 mg daily was given to hyperthyroidism patients, and high-dose intravenous methylprednisolone was given to ophthalmopathy patients. The full study reports these points: During validation, the model predicted progression to ophthalmopathy a median of roughly 7.1 months ahead of onset, with roughly 65% sensitivity and 72.22% specificity. Ophthalmopathy was separated from stable hyperthyroidism by a 13 V-J signature model, with 85% to 90% sensitivity and approximately 81% specificity obtained in cross-validation and 80%/75% obtained in testing. No statistical method was used to set the sample size in advance, and investigators knew the group allocation. Blood samples also contained most of the expanded thyroid clonotypes (frequency above 0.001), which suggests that blood repertoires may reflect thyroid immune responses.

A patient counted as having stable Graves' hyperthyroidism if no progression to ophthalmopathy occurred over 18 months of follow-up. Hyperthyroidism patients were newly diagnosed, with disease duration under 2 months, and aged 18 to 65 years. The study excluded patients with uncontrolled infections, other autoimmune diseases, pregnancy or lactation. Diagnoses relied on clinical symptoms, serum thyroxine and TRAb, thyroid ultrasound and orbital computed tomography. PBMCs were separated from 10 ml of fresh peripheral blood using Ficoll-Paque density gradient centrifugation. Trizol reagent was used to extract total RNA, and RNA quality was then checked on an Agilent 2100 Bioanalyzer. This clonotype was recorded many times. Its recognized antigen is unknown. Base qualities were left out, and no much larger clone turns up one base away. The CDR3 has 15 amino acids, counting the end cysteine and phenylalanine. Only the CDR3 region is kept as DNA, spanning 45 bases read in frame from base 1. CDR1 and CDR2, looked up from the germline V gene (reference sequence), are DFQATT and SNEGSKA. V is clipped by 6 bases and J by 3 bases, and the sequence between their germline boundaries is 19 bases long.

The TCR beta CDR3 regions were amplified from RNA transcripts. A first-round RT-PCR of the TCR CDR3 used the HTBI primer set with the Qiagen OneStep RT-PCR kit. The libraries were constructed in a second round of multiplex PCR and then size-selected and purified. Libraries were sequenced paired-end with 100 bp reads on an Illumina HiSeq2000. In the paper's pipeline: SOAPnuke was used to process the raw data, with reads discarded if the reads contained adapters or uncalled bases, had a mean Phred below 15, or lacked an exact constant-primer or identifier match. COPE v1.2.5 was used to merge the high-quality paired reads, and each unique nucleotide sequence was defined as a clonotype. Clonotypes were aligned to IMGT TRBV, TRBD and TRBJ reference segments using MiTCR v1.1. Analysis was restricted to V-J combinations with a frequency above 0.0001, which covered roughly 99% of repertoires. A TCS score was defined as the ratio of F50 (clonal expansion) to E x V (chaos), with BLOSUM62-based TCRdist applied between CDR3 peptides within each V-J. Welch's t-statistics and random forest reduced just over 500 V-J features to 13, which were used in a naive Bayes classifier (R e1071). Clones were called with MiXCR by TCRdb after fastp trimmed the public reads at Q25, and only in-frame beta chains were retained. Records with the same CDR3 protein are collapsed into one entry carrying the most frequent genes and DNA. These V and J calls rely on TCRdb rather than the paper's analysis. The sample table contains roughly 510,000 distinct CDR3 sequences; only one count was recorded for around 21% of them. The ten top clones hold around 27% of the sample.

In this chain, TRBV20-1 is recombined with TRBJ2-3; the D call is possibly TRBD1 or TRBD2, each sharing 6 bases. The sample comprised blood. The TCR originated in a man between 18 and 35 years old with Graves' hyperthyroidism. DNA sequence: TGCAGTGCCTCGGGGCCGAGGGGGGCAACAGATACGCAGTATTTT. This encodes CSASGPRGATDTQYF.